The clone carrying this T cell receptor (beta chain) was recorded a few times. Its matching antigen is unknown. The same CDR3 is also encoded by other DNA sequences in this sample. The whole isolated RNA underwent reverse transcription, so sequencing captured expressed TCRB transcripts. Repertoires were generated with immunoSEQ multiplex PCR, while TCRdb's copy carries only in-frame clones and drops some. Among around 250,000 clones listed, 25% to 30% were seen once. These data originate in a study of beta chain features in type 1 diabetes. Whole-study results and caveats: Cells that show high TCR expression could be over-represented by cDNA sequencing.

Sequencing used central memory CD4+ T cells from blood. The clonotype comes from a man aged 30 to 45 in good health.

The CDR3 is CAWTGGTEDYNEQFF. CDR3 DNA sequence: TGTGCCTGGACGGGTGGGACGGAAGACTACAATGAGCAGTTCTTC. The V and J genes are TRBV30 and TRBJ2-1, with D perhaps given as TRBD1 or TRBD2 (5 bases each). Trimming removed 4 bases at V and 3 bases at J, with 16 bases between. Germline CDR1 GTSNPN, CDR2 SVGIG (reference sequence). The CDR3 extends over 15 amino acids.